This TCR beta chain was identified in a study of OX40 agonist ivuxolimab in advanced cancers. Turning to the overall study: Ivuxolimab, which targeted the costimulatory receptor OX40 (CD134), was an agonistic, fully human IgG2 monoclonal antibody. Patients were allowed to have had prior anti-PD-1, anti-PD-L1 or anti-CTLA-4 therapy, and approximately 40% of the dose-escalation patients had previously received checkpoint inhibitors. The dose-escalation cohort was about 87% male with a mean age of approximately 60 years, ranging from roughly 23 to 79. Peripheral TCRbeta sequencing was intended to test whether TCR sequence diversity was altered and clonal T-cell expansion was caused by ivuxolimab. Intravenous ivuxolimab was administered to patients every 2 weeks at six dose levels: 0.01, 0.1, 0.3, 1.5, 3 and 10 mg/kg. Partial responses occurred in three dose-escalation patients: two with cutaneous melanoma and one with hepatocellular carcinoma. Of the 50 or so patients in dose escalation, some 20 had hepatocellular carcinoma, roughly 15 had melanoma, 9 had renal cell carcinoma and 9 had head and neck cancer. The paper reports the monotherapy dose-escalation portion (N of about 52 patients) of the phase I ivuxolimab trial.

Patients with autoimmune disease history or receiving systemic immunosuppression were excluded from the trial. In every dose cohort, peripheral blood was drawn for TCR sequencing at baseline, cycle 4 day 1, and cycle 7 day 1. The samples were taken from a phase I, first-in-human, multicenter, open-label dose-escalation trial of ivuxolimab. Adults with locally advanced or metastatic melanoma, renal cell, hepatocellular, or head and neck squamous cell carcinoma were enrolled in the trial. Before TCR sequencing, CD4+ and CD8+ T cells were separately sorted from peripheral blood. As regards this clone: Its antigen has not been determined. No quality values exist for individual bases; no much larger clone is one base distant. Distinct nucleotide sequences in the sample also encode this CDR3.

What the authors observed across the whole study: The antigen specificity of the clonally expanded peripheral T cells was not determined. On average, CD8+ T cells showed more expanded clones than CD4+ T cells after ivuxolimab. Clonal expansion of both CD4+ and CD8+ blood T cells was observed from baseline to week 6 at doses 0.1 to 3.0 mg/kg. Low levels of normalized T-cell clonal expansion were also seen in some patients who did not respond. In partial responders in the 0.1-3.0 mg/kg groups, normalized peripheral clonal expansion was found to be among the lowest, especially among CD8+ T cells.

To sequence the TCRbeta CDR3 region, genomic DNA was isolated from the sorted cells. The immunoSEQ Assay was used to sequence the TCRbeta CDR3 regions. What TCRdb holds here is the immuneACCESS table cut down to in-frame rearrangements. Part of the clones is not present; checked against another copy, under half of the missing clones reflect an unresolved V gene, and the others are unexplained. The sample records tens of thousands of clones, 86% of which are singletons. 10% to 15% of the sample comes from the top ten. There are 14 amino acids in the CDR3, from cysteine to phenylalanine inclusive. CDR3 DNA is the only sequence kept; it has 42 bases, read in frame from the first base. The germline V gene sets CDR1 to SGDLS and CDR2 to YYNGEE. Here V drops 2 bases and J drops 2 bases, and the junction holds 4 bases not matched to any gene.

The clonotype originates from an adult with an advanced solid tumor such as melanoma, head and neck, liver or kidney cancer. The sequencing here drew on CD4+ or CD8+ T cells sorted from blood, taken in a trial of the OX40 agonist ivuxolimab. This receptor chain uses TRBV9 and TRBJ2-7, and 7 junction bases match TRBD1. The sequenced DNA: TGTGCCAGCAGCGTGGGACAGTCCCCCTACGAGCAGTACTTC. This translates into CASSVGQSPYEQYF.